The T cell receptor beta chain described here comes from a study of blood T cell repertoires in COVID-19. Study background: The United States, Italy and Spain supplied acute and convalescent COVID-19 samples. T cells, B-cell-depleted T cells, or PBMCs supplied cDNA or gDNA.

Germline CDR1 reads SGHVS; CDR2 reads FQNEAQ. This CDR3 is 15 amino acids long. The V end lost 2 bases, the J end lost 7 bases, and 15 bases lay between the germline ends. In the original workflow: Quantification of nucleated cells was approximated via reference gene primer amplification. Assay: immunoSEQ multiplex PCR; the TCRdb copy retains only in-frame clones and omits some. For V, J and clone size, that table is used; D and trimming come from the DNA. The data contain about 280,000 clones, over 75% of them singletons. The chain couples TRBV7-8 to TRBJ2-1; a weak D match, TRBD2 (7 bases). The sequencing input was peripheral blood. The source is a man between 18 and 35 years old with active or convalescent COVID-19. CDR3 in DNA: TGTGCCAGCAGCTTAAATGCGGGGGCAGGTAATGAGCAGTTCTTC. Translated, it gives CASSLNAGAGNEQFF.